This T cell receptor (beta chain) derives from a study of CD8+ T cells in alopecia areata. Study-wide background: Treated individuals took tofacitinib by mouth, 5 to 10 mg twice daily. Study observations and caveats: Scalp samples also contribute reads from the resident alphabeta T cells found in normal skin.

Treatment defined: oral pan-JAK inhibitor, 5-10 mg twice daily. Collected material from alopecia areata patients comprised lesional scalp punch biopsies and peripheral blood. About this clone itself: Its cognate antigen is unknown.

TCR sequencing used cDNA made by reverse transcription of extracted RNA. Clones were read by immunoSEQ multiplex PCR, and TCRdb kept only the in-frame ones, dropping some. Among approximately 160,000 clones listed, 60% to 75% were seen once. V gave up 5 bases and J gave up 4 bases, with 9 bases separating them. The CDR3 contains 12 residues. The germline CDR1 and CDR2 sequences are SEHNR and FQNEAQ (reference sequence). The V and J genes are TRBV7-9 and TRBJ2-7; unclear D gene. The specimen was CD4+ T cells sorted from blood, collected at week 24, from a patient treated with tofacitinib. The sequence came from a human donor with alopecia areata. CDR3 protein: CASSVQKYEQYF. In DNA, the CDR3 is TGTGCCAGCAGCGTACAGAAATACGAGCAGTACTTC.